This TCR beta chain is drawn from a study of blood T cell repertoires in COVID-19. Only in-frame clones appear in the TCRdb table, and some are missing; sequencing was by immunoSEQ multiplex PCR. Altogether over 150,000 clones are present, about 85% being singletons, with the ten largest covering less than 1.5%. Germline-derived CDR1 and CDR2 are SNHLY and FYNNEI. Trimming took off 1 base at V and 4 bases at J, with 7 bases between the two ends. The CDR3 has 13 residues. Ten or more counts support this clone. Other DNA sequences in this specimen translate into the identical CDR3. The V call is TRBV2, the J call TRBJ2-5, with D possibly being TRBD1 (6 bases). Sequencing was performed on peripheral blood. This TCR came from a man aged 30 to 45 with acute or convalescent COVID-19. CDR3: CASSEGRGETQYF. DNA of the CDR3: TGTGCCAGCAGTGAAGGCAGGGGAGAGACCCAGTACTTC.